The present T cell receptor beta chain was sequenced within a study of cytomegalovirus exposure and HLA in healthy donors. Study-wide points: Previously analyzed data showed that most TCR beta V segments were productive at a frequency of about 87% or about 30%. The study designated roughly 150 TCR beta chains cytomegalovirus-associated.

The CDR3 is made up of 15 amino acids. Trimming took 1 base from V and 0 from J, leaving 9 bases between them. CDR1 is LNHDA, CDR2 SQIVND, per germline (reference sequence). Comments on this clone: What it binds is not known.

Primers: 60 Vbeta forward and 13 Jbeta reverse. The protocol was immunoSEQ multiplex PCR, while the TCRdb copy is restricted to in-frame clones and leaves out a portion. The sample gives approximately 160,000 clones, approximately 67% of which show up once; around 4.5% is in the top ten. The sample was PBMCs. The sequence was obtained from a woman aged 18-29 years in good health and CMV-seropositive. This rearrangement joins TRBV19 to TRBJ2-5; D call uncertain. In DNA, the CDR3 is TGTGCCAGTAGTATAGTGGGCCGTTACCAAGAGACCCAGTACTTC. This gives the protein CASSIVGRYQETQYF.